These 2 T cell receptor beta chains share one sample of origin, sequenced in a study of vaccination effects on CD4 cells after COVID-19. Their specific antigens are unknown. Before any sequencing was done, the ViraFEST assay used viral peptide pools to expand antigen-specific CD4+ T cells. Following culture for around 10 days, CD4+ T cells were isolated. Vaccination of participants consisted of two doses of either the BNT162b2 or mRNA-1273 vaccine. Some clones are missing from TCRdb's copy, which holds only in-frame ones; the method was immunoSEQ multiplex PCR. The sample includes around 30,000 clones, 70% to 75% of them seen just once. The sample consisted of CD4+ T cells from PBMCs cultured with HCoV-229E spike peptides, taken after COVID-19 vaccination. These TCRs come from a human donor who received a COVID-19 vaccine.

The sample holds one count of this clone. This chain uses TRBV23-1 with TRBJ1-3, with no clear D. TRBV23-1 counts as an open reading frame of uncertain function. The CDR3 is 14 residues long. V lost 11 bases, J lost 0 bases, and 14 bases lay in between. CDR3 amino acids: CACPLSFSGNTIYF. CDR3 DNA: TGCGCCTGCCCCCTATCTTTCTCTGGAAACACCATATATTTT.

CDR3 bases: TGCGCCAGCAGCCAATCGGGGGGGCGGTCTCTCACAGATACGCAGTATTTT. It is translated as CASSQSGGRSLTDTQYF. This chain connects TRBV4-1 to TRBJ2-3, with 8 nucleotides matching TRBD2. The CDR3 consists of 17 residues. Per germline, CDR1 MGHRA and CDR2 YSYEKL. The junction had 9 bases not matched to a gene; V was cut back by 2 bases and J by 2 bases.